This TCR beta chain comes out of a study of blood T cell repertoires in COVID-19 (dated by TCRdb to about 2020). With respect to the entire study: Samples covering the acute and convalescent phases of COVID-19 were provided by collaborators in the United States, Italy and Spain. The material from the prospective study consisted of cDNA or gDNA derived from T cells, B-cell-depleted T cells, or PBMCs. The dataset comprised deeply sampled blood TCRbeta repertoires from subjects exposed to, actively infected with, or recovered from COVID-19. The repertoires were released in a freely available public database meant as a resource for research on the immune response to SARS-CoV-2. Samples were obtained from the ongoing ImmuneRACE study (first 160 participants) and from some 1,300 subjects provided by 6 global collaborators. Where HLA class I and class II types were available, the types were taken from metadata supplied by the sample provider, not from assay-based typing. A de-identified subject ID, COVID-19 status, age in years and sex were almost always included in the sample metadata.

About this clone itself: Its antigen is unknown. It has no much larger one-base neighbor in the sample; base qualities were not kept.

TCRbeta CDR3 regions were amplified from genomic DNA by means of the immunoSEQ Assay, a bias-controlled multiplex PCR. From the authors' description of their analysis: The number of nucleated cells in each sample was estimated by amplification of reference gene primers within the assay. Sequence reads were collapsed and filtered to measure the absolute abundance of every unique TCRbeta CDR3 rearrangement. For each sample, productive Simpson clonality was calculated by taking the square root of Simpson's diversity index across productive rearrangements. TCRdb carries this immuneACCESS record with in-frame sequences only. Its versions omit some clonotypes, under half of them owing to an unresolved V gene in the studies checked, with the rest unexplained. The DNA gave D and trimming, while V, J and clone size come from that table. For this sample the table gives more than 35,000 clones, of which 91% were detected only once. Together, the top ten hold around 14% of the sample.

The paper's findings and limits, for the study overall: How much clinical and demographic metadata was included differed by source and by participant, and the metadata was provided uncurated.

Via the germline V gene, CDR1 is MNHEY and CDR2 SVGEGT. The CDR3 runs 16 amino acids, cysteine and phenylalanine included. The DNA shown is the 48-base CDR3, in frame from base 1. V and J are trimmed by 2 bases and 3 bases, and the gene matches miss 3 bases of the junction. Each collaborating institution followed its own protocols to collect whole blood in K2EDTA tubes. For TCRbeta analysis, collaborators shipped samples as frozen whole blood, isolated PBMCs, or DNA extracted from either of those sample types. This sequence was found in a young woman in a cohort sampled during active COVID-19. The specimen was peripheral blood. The V and J genes are TRBV6-2 or TRBV6-3 and TRBJ2-7, with TRBD2 identical over 14 junction bases. The CDR3 region: CASSYPGTSGSYEQYF. The bases read TGTGCCAGCAGTTACCCGGGGACTAGCGGGAGCTACGAGCAGTACTTC.